These 8 T cell receptor beta chains were sequenced from one sample in a study of tumor-infiltrating lymphocytes in primary liver carcinoma. TCR beta cDNA was prepared out of about 510 ng total RNA by means of a constant-region primer. Slightly modified ARM-PCR with three nested multiplex PCR rounds yielded TCR beta libraries. Both of the initial two PCR rounds ran for about 11 cycles and employed TRBV1-TRBV30 forward primers alongside a C-beta reverse primer. MiXCR, run by TCRdb on the multiplex PCR reads, gives a single entry per CDR3 protein. The sample includes about 200,000 distinct CDR3 sequences, roughly 80% of them seen just once. From approximately 20-30 mg of unsorted bulk tissue, DNA and RNA were co-extracted together. The sample taken for sequencing was tumor tissue from primary liver carcinoma. Source of these receptors: a man in his forties with primary liver carcinoma and hepatitis B virus infection.

Points on this clonotype: Sequence at one end of the junction differs from germline and may be a read error. In DNA form, the CDR3 reads TGTGCCAGCAGCGCGGATAGTGGAGCCTACAATGAGCACTTCTTC. Encoded protein: CASSADSGAYNEHFF. The chain is built from TRBV5-4 and TRBJ2-1, with D hard to call. The CDR3 contains 15 residues. Germline V gene data show CDR1 as SGHNT and CDR2 as YYREEE (reference sequence).

The rearrangement uses TRBV5-4 and TRBJ2-5; perhaps TRBD2 as D (6 bases). Per the germline V gene, CDR1 is SGHNT and CDR2 is YYREEE (reference sequence). This CDR3 contains 16 residues. CDR3 DNA sequence: TGTACTAGCAGCATAAATAGTAGGGGCGTCGGAGAGACCCAGTACTTC. The encoded protein is CTSSINSRGVGETQYF. Full variable domain (outside the CDR3, taken from reference TRBV5-4 and TRBJ2-5): ETGVTQSPTHLIKTRGQQVTLRCSSQSGHNTVSWYQQALGQGPQFIFQYYREEENGRGNFPPRFSGLQFPNYSSELNVNALELDDSALYLCTSSINSRGVGETQYFGPGTRLLVL.

Details on this clonotype: Since a much larger clone is just one base distant, this may be a read error. This sequence joins TRBV12-3 or TRBV12-4 and TRBJ1-2; D remains ambiguous. This CDR3 has 13 amino acids. In DNA, the CDR3 is TGTGTCAGCAGTTTGGCCCATGTCTATGGCTACACCTTC. The encoded protein is CVSSLAHVYGYTF.

On this clonotype itself: Since the CDR3 does not end with the conserved phenylalanine or tryptophan, this likely comes from a read error. No DNA is shown, since the ends of the CDR3 on it are uncertain; the CDR3 is the one TCRdb lists. This chain uses TRBV4-1 with TRBJ2-2; TRBD1, as called in the table, went unchecked against the DNA. A total of 16 residues make up the CDR3, ends included. CDR1 is MGHRA and CDR2 is YSYEKL in the germline V gene. The CDR3 region is CASSQDGGIWGGEVFL.

Notes on this clonotype: One end of the junction fails to match germline, which may point to a read error. The chain recombines TRBV29-1 with TRBJ2-2; 7 bases match TRBD1. Germline assignment: CDR1 SQVTM and CDR2 ANQGSEA. This CDR3 contains 12 residues. CDR3 nucleotide sequence: TGCAGCGGTGGAGAGGGGGCCGGGGAACTGTTTTTT. Protein product: CSGGEGAGELFF.

Worth noting for this clonotype: A read error is likely, as this CDR3 ends without the conserved phenylalanine or tryptophan. The V call is TRBV6-1, the J call TRBJ1-4, with D uncertain. Germline CDR1 MNHNS, CDR2 SASEGT. The ends were cut back, 6 bases at V and 8 bases at J, with 16 bases in the middle. The CDR3 is made up of 14 amino acids. The CDR3 DNA is TGTGCCAGCAGGGAAAAGGAAATTTGGGAAAAACTGTTTTCT. It is translated as CASREKEIWEKLFS.

This clonotype was seen only a few times. Its ends do not fully match the called genes, so a read error is possible. CDR3: CASSLLAAGGGNTQYF. The CDR3 DNA reads as TGTGCTAGCAGCCTCTTAGCAGCGGGAGGGGGGAATACGCAGTATTTT. The gene calls are TRBV5-5 and TRBJ2-3, with TRBD2 identical over 10 bases. The CDR3 has 16 residues. Germline V gives CDR1 SGHKS, CDR2 YYEKEE (reference sequence).

This clonotype was observed many times. The chain joins TRBV6-1 to TRBJ2-5; D uncertain. From germline, CDR1 is MNHNS and CDR2 SASEGT. The CDR3 sequence is 8 residues long. V lost 11 bases to trimming and J lost 2 bases, with 0 bases between them. The CDR3 region is CAQETQYF. As DNA, the CDR3 is TGTGCCCAAGAGACCCAGTACTTC.